This TCR beta chain was captured in a study of neoadjuvant nivolumab and ipilimumab in lung cancer. Study results and caveats: TCR receptors were sequenced in few samples. Higher pretherapy blood TCR richness went with higher resected-tumor richness.

Germline lookup yields CDR1 SQVTM and CDR2 ANQGSEA. The junction had 2 bases not matched to a gene; V was cut back by 3 bases and J by 2 bases. This CDR3 contains 13 residues. In the case of this clone: Its specificity is unknown.

TCRdb's table, derived via immunoSEQ multiplex PCR, lists solely in-frame clones and lacks some. The sample holds 25,000 to 35,000 clones, roughly 90% seen once. This clonotype was obtained from an adult with non-small cell lung cancer. This specimen was peripheral blood, taken after neoadjuvant nivolumab, alone or with ipilimumab, at or shortly before surgery. The V and J genes are TRBV29-1 and TRBJ2-5; 8 bases match TRBD1. CDR3 in DNA: TGCAGCGTTGAGGGACAGGTTCAAGAGACCCAGTACTTC. This translates into CSVEGQVQETQYF.